This TCR beta chain was recovered during a study of blood T cell repertoires in COVID-19. Whole-study context: Samples representing acute and convalescent COVID-19 were sourced from the United States, Italy and Spain. PBMCs, B-cell-depleted T cells, or T cells were the source of the cDNA or gDNA that made up the material.

This clone occurred once. The ends were cut back, 0 bases at V and 7 bases at J, with 13 bases in the middle. The germline gives CDR1 SEHNR, CDR2 FQNEAQ (reference sequence). This CDR3 has 15 amino acids. Study processing details: Reference gene primer amplification in the assay estimated nucleated cell counts. Assay: immunoSEQ multiplex PCR; the TCRdb copy retains only in-frame clones and omits some. D and trimming were read from the DNA, whereas the V and J calls and clone size are those reported in that table. The sample records more than 150,000 clones, 84% being singletons. The V and J genes are TRBV7-9 and TRBJ2-1; D not certain. The TCR comes from a man aged 25-45 years with active or convalescent COVID-19. The sample taken for sequencing was peripheral blood. The CDR3: CASSLATGVGNEQFF. The CDR3 nucleotides read TGTGCCAGCAGCTTAGCAACCGGAGTTGGAAATGAGCAGTTCTTC.